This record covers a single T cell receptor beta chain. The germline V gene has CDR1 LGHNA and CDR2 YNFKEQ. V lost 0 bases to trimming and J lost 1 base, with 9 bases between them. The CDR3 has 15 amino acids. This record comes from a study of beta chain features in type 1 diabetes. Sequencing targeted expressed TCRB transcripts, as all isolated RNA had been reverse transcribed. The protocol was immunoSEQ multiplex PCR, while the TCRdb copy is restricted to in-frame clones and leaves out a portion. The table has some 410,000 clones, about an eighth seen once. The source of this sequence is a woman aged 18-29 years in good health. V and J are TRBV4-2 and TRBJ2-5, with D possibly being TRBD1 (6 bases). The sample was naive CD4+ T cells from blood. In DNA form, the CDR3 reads TGTGCCAGCAGCCAAGATCCGACAGGCCAAGAGACCCAGTACTTC. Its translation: CASSQDPTGQETQYF.